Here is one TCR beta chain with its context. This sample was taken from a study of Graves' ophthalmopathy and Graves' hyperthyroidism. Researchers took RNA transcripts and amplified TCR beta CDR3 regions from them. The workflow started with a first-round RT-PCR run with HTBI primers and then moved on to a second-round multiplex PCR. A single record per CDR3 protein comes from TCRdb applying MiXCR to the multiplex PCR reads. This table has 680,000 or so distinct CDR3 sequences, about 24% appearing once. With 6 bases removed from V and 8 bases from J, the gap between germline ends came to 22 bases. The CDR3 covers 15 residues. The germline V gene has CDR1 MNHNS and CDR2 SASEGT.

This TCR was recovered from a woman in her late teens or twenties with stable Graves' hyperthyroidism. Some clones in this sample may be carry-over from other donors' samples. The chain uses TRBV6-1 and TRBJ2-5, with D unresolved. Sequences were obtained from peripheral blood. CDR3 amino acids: CASSTVGTLAETQYF. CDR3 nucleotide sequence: TGTGCCAGCAGCACGGTGGGAACCCTCGCGGAAACCCAGTACTTC.